A single sample gave rise to the 8 T cell receptor beta chains below, sequenced in a study of blood T cells in healthy people across ages. Primers used in a second PCR of about 6 to 11 cycles were a sample-barcoded 5' primer and a J-beta primer mix. MiXCR, run by TCRdb on the 5' RACE reads, gives a single entry per CDR3 protein. The sample has hundreds of thousands of distinct CDR3 sequences; 58% are singletons. The sample consisted of blood. The receptors derive from a man aged 25 to 40 in good health.

The chain carries TRBV27 and TRBJ2-1; a weak D match, TRBD2 (6 bases). The germline gives CDR1 MNHEY, CDR2 SMNVEV (reference sequence). The CDR3 is 15 amino acids. Trimming pared 3 bases from V and 3 bases from J, leaving 12 bases between. CDR3 sequence: CASSFGAGLYNEQFF. CDR3 coding DNA: TGTGCCAGCAGTTTCGGAGCGGGTCTCTACAATGAGCAGTTCTTC.

Only a few counts were recorded for this clonotype. The chain combines TRBV20-1 with TRBJ1-2; a possible D gene is TRBD1 (5 bases). This CDR3 has 13 amino acids. CDR1 is DFQATT and CDR2 is SNEGSKA in the germline V gene (reference sequence). The V end lost 5 bases, the J end lost 3 bases, and 13 bases lay between the germline ends. CDR3 sequence reads: CSAFRGTDYGYTF. DNA for the CDR3: TGCAGTGCTTTCCGTGGGACGGACTATGGCTACACCTTC.

The sample holds a few counts of this clonotype. V usage is TRBV18 and J usage is TRBJ1-1, with D perhaps matching TRBD1 (5 bases). The germline V and J ends were trimmed by 3 bases and 4 bases, with 12 bases remaining between them. From germline, CDR1 is KGHSH and CDR2 LQKENI. This CDR3 has 14 amino acids. Here the CDR3 DNA reads TGTGCCAGCTCACCTTCAGGGTATGGCACTGAAGCTTTCTTT. This encodes CASSPSGYGTEAFF. The full variable domain, completed using reference TRBV18 and TRBJ1-1, is NAGVMQNPRHLVRRRGQEARLRCSPMKGHSHVYWYRQLPEEGLKFMVYLQKENIIDESGMPKERFSAEFPKEGPSILRIQQVVRGDSAAYFCASSPSGYGTEAFFGQGTRLTVV.

This clonotype showed up just a few times. This sequence joins TRBV3-1 and TRBJ2-7; D gene uncertain. V dropped 1 base and J dropped 6 bases, with 13 bases sitting between them. Looked up from germline, CDR1 is LGHDT and CDR2 is YNNKEL (reference sequence). The CDR3 loop spans 14 amino acids. The CDR3 loop reads CASSQVVGSVEQYF. The CDR3 DNA sequence: TGTGCCAGCAGCCAAGTAGTGGGATCTGTCGAGCAGTACTTC.

The chain couples TRBV20-1 to TRBJ2-1; 8 bases align to TRBD1. Germline V gives CDR1 DFQATT, CDR2 SNEGSKA (reference sequence). The length of the CDR3 is 14 residues. Losses at the gene ends were 3 bases for V and 5 bases for J; bases not matched to a gene: 6. The DNA for the CDR3 is TGCAGTGCTAGGAGGACAGGGCCCAACAATGAGCAGTTCTTC. Amino acids: CSARRTGPNNEQFF.

The chain couples TRBV10-3 to TRBJ1-1; maybe TRBD1 (6 bases). Between the trimmed V and J ends, which lost 6 bases and 5 bases, there was a span of 16 bases. The CDR3 is made up of 14 amino acids. Per germline, CDR1 ENHRY and CDR2 SYGVKD. The CDR3 DNA reads as TGTGCCATCAGAAGGACCTCAGGGGATACTGAAGCTTTCTTT. This translates into CAIRRTSGDTEAFF.

This rearrangement joins TRBV4-1 to TRBJ1-2; weak D call: TRBD1 (5 bases). V was pared by 3 bases and J by 6 bases, with 17 bases between. This CDR3 spans 15 amino acids. Germline CDR1 reads MGHRA; CDR2 reads YSYEKL. The chain's CDR3 is CASSHPGRNVHGYTF. CDR3 nucleotide sequence: TGCGCCAGCAGCCACCCGGGACGTAACGTCCATGGCTACACCTTC.

The chain links TRBV24-1 to TRBJ2-1; D is possibly TRBD2 (5 bases). The CDR3 length is 13 residues. Trimming removed 2 bases from V and 8 bases from J, with 9 bases in between. Germline CDR1 reads KGHDR; CDR2 reads SFDVKD. In DNA form, the CDR3 reads TGTGCCACCAGTGATTCTTGGGGAGATGAGCAGTTCTTC. This codes for CATSDSWGDEQFF.